These 10 T cell receptor beta chains came from one sample sequenced in a study of blood T cell repertoires in COVID-19. Sequencing used immunoSEQ multiplex PCR; TCRdb keeps in-frame clones, though not all of them. The table records 100,000 to 150,000 clones, roughly 80% of them present only once. Material for sequencing was PBMCs or T cells enriched from blood (not recorded which). The receptors originated from a man aged 35-49 years with acute COVID-19.

This clone was recorded a few times. The V and J genes are TRBV6-6 and TRBJ2-3, with TRBD1 identical over 9 bases. With V trimmed by 5 bases and J by 8 bases, 17 bases remained unmatched. CDR1 MNHNY and CDR2 SVGAGI come from the germline V gene (reference sequence). The length of the CDR3 is 17 residues. The chain's CDR3 is CASSPNPGTGSKGTQYF. CDR3 sequence (DNA): TGTGCCAGCAGTCCGAATCCCGGGACAGGGTCAAAGGGTACGCAGTATTTT.

The chain carries TRBV5-5 and TRBJ1-5; 10 nucleotides match TRBD1. The germline CDR1 and CDR2 sequences are SGHKS and YYEKEE (reference sequence). The junction had 4 bases not matched to a gene; V was cut back by 0 bases and J by 1 base. The CDR3 extends over 17 amino acids. This chain's CDR3 is CASSLGTGGGSNQPQHF. In DNA form, the CDR3 reads TGTGCCAGCAGCTTGGGGACAGGGGGAGGAAGCAATCAGCCCCAGCATTTT.

The CDR3 DNA reads TGTGCCAGCAGCTTAAACGGAGGGGAGACTACTGGGGCCAACGTCCTGACTTTC. Residues: CASSLNGGETTGANVLTF. This sequence joins TRBV9 and TRBJ2-6; tentatively, D is TRBD2 (6 bases). Germline V gene lookup returns CDR1 SGDLS and CDR2 YYNGEE. CDR3 length: 18 residues. V was trimmed by 4 bases and J by 2 bases, leaving 19 bases between them.

The chain recombines TRBV9 with TRBJ2-7; tentatively, D is TRBD2 (6 bases). Germline V gene sequence: CDR1 SGDLS, CDR2 YYNGEE. The germline V and J ends were trimmed by 1 base and 3 bases, with 11 bases remaining between them. This CDR3 spans 14 amino acids. As DNA, the CDR3 is TGTGCCAGCAGCGTATCCGGGGGAATCTACGAGCAGTACTTC. Translation gives CASSVSGGIYEQYF.

V gene TRBV18 combines with J gene TRBJ2-1, with 14 bases lining up with TRBD2. This CDR3 comprises 19 residues. After removal of 2 bases from V and 2 bases from J, the junction contained 8 bases not matched to a gene. CDR1 is KGHSH, CDR2 LQKENI, per germline. This CDR3 reads CASSPGTSGRRVAYNEQFF. As DNA, the CDR3 is TGTGCCAGCTCACCAGGGACTAGCGGGAGAAGGGTCGCCTACAATGAGCAGTTCTTC.

The chain links TRBV18 to TRBJ1-6, with TRBD1 identical over 9 bases. With V trimmed by 3 bases and J by 8 bases, 23 bases remained unmatched. CDR1 KGHSH and CDR2 LQKENI come from the germline V gene. The CDR3 runs to 21 residues. This chain's CDR3 is CASSPTRPGQGRYSPDSPLHF. CDR3 DNA: TGTGCCAGCTCACCCACAAGGCCGGGACAGGGCCGTTACAGTCCGGATTCACCCCTCCACTTT.

The chain couples TRBV12-3 or TRBV12-4 to TRBJ1-2; TRBD1 might be the D (6 bases). CDR3 length: 12 residues. Trimming left V 8 bases short and J 7 bases short, with 14 bases between. This CDR3 is CASGGGARGYTF. In DNA, the CDR3 is TGTGCCAGCGGTGGGGGGGCGCGTGGCTACACCTTC.

The chain combines TRBV7-9 with TRBJ2-3, with 12 bases that match TRBD2. Trimming cost V 6 bases and J 3 bases; bases outside gene matches: 7. Germline CDR1 and CDR2: SEHNR and FQNEAQ (reference sequence). The CDR3 covers 16 residues. The CDR3 coding sequence is TGTGCCAGCAGACCTGGGACTAGCGGGCCGACAGATACGCAGTATTTT. Amino acid sequence: CASRPGTSGPTDTQYF.

The table lists this clone with a count of one. This chain links TRBV3-1 (or the pseudogene TRBV3-2) with TRBJ1-3; 9 bases agree with TRBD1. Germline V CDR1 and CDR2: LGHDT, YNNKEL (reference sequence). With V trimmed by 5 bases and J by 0 bases, 8 bases remained unmatched. CDR3 length: 17 residues. Written as DNA, the CDR3 is TGTGCCAGCAGCTTCTCCCCGGGACAGGGCTCTGGAAACACCATATATTTT. This gives the protein CASSFSPGQGSGNTIYF.

The chain has TRBV7-9 and TRBJ2-2; 7 bases are a match to TRBD2. This CDR3 region has 15 residues. Germline trimming cut 5 bases from V and 3 bases from J; bases unmatched to any gene: 6. CDR1 SEHNR and CDR2 FQNEAQ come from the germline V gene (reference sequence). The CDR3 nucleotides are TGTGCCAGCAGCCCCCCGGGGGGTCACACCGGGGAGCTGTTTTTT. Its translation is CASSPPGGHTGELFF.